This T cell receptor (beta chain) stems from a study of blood T cell repertoires in COVID-19. Participant-given clinical history determined each cohort assignment. Method: immunoSEQ multiplex PCR; TCRdb's copy keeps in-frame clones and lacks some. The table shows about 300,000 clones, with over 75% occurring only once. This clone was recorded once. CDR1 is SQVTM and CDR2 is ANQGSEA in the germline V gene. This CDR3 is 14 amino acids long. The ends lost 2 bases at V and 5 bases at J; junction bases unmatched: 6. Sequencing was performed on PBMCs or T cells enriched from blood (not recorded which). The TCR comes from a woman aged 18-30 years who had recovered from COVID-19. V gene TRBV29-1 combines with J gene TRBJ2-1, with 7 bases fitting TRBD2. As DNA, the CDR3 is TGCAGCGTTGAAAAAGCGGGGAACGACAATGAGCAGTTCTTC. Protein product: CSVEKAGNDNEQFF.